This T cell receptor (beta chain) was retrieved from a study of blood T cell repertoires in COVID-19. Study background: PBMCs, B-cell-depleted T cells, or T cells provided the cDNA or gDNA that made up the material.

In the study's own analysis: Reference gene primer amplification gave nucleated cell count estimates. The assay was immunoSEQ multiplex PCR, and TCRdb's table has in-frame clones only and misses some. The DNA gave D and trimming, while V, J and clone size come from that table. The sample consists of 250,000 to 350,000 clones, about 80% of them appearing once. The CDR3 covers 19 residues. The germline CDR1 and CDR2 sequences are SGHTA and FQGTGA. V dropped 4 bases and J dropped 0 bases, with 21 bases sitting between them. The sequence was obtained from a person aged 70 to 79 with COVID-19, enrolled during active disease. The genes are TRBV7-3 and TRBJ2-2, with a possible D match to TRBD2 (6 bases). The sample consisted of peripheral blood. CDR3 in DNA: TGTGCCAGCAGCTCCCTGGGGTTGGGGGGAGGAACGAACACCGGGGAGCTGTTTTTT. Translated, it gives CASSSLGLGGGTNTGELFF. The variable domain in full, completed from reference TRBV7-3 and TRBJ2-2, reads GAGVSQTPSNKVTEKGKYVELRCDPISGHTALYWYRQSLGQGPEFLIYFQGTGAADDSGLPNDRFFAVRPEGSVSTLKIQRTERGDSAVYLCASSSLGLGGGTNTGELFFGEGSRLTVL.